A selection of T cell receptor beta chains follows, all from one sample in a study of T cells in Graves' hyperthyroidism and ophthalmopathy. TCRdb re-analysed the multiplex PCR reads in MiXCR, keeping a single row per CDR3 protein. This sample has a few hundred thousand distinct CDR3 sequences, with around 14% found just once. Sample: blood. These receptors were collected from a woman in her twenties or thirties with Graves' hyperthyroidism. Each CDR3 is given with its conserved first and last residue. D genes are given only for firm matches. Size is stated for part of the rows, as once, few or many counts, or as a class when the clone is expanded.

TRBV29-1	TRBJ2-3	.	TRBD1	TGCAGCGTTAAACAGGGGTTCGAGTATACGCAGTATTTT	CSVKQGFEYTQYF
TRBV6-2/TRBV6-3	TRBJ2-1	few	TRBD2	TGTGCCAGCAGTTACTCCTTAGCGGGAGACCGATACAATGAGCAGTTCTTC	CASSYSLAGDRYNEQFF
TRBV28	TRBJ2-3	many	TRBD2	TGTGCCTTGGCGGGAGGAAGGGAGGGCACAGATACGCAGTATTTT	CALAGGREGTDTQYF
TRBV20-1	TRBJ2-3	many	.	TGCAGTGGTCCCCGGGGAAGCACAGATACGCAGTATTTT	CSGPRGSTDTQYF
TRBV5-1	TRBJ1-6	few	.	TGCGCCAGCAGCGACCAGGGGTCGGGAAGTTCACCCCTCCACTTT	CASSDQGSGSSPLHF
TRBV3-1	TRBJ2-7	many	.	TGTGCCAGCAGCCAATCAGAGAGACTGTTTGAGCAGTACTTC	CASSQSERLFEQYF
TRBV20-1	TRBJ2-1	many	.	TGCAGTGCTAGAGATAATCTCGCGCCTGGTGAGCAGTTCTTC	CSARDNLAPGEQFF
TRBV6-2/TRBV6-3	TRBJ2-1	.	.	TGTGCCAGCAGGGGGGGGGGCAGCTCCTACAATGAGCAGTTCTTC	CASRGGGSSYNEQFF
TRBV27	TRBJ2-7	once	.	TGTGCCAGCAGTTTAGGGAGATTCTACGAGCAGTACTTC	CASSLGRFYEQYF
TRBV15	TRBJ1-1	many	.	TGTGCCACCAGCAGGGGGATGGACCTTGGGGACACTGAAGCTTTCTTT	CATSRGMDLGDTEAFF
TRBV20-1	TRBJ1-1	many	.	TGCAGTGCTAGAGGCGTCCAGAAAACGGCTGAAGCTTTCTTT	CSARGVQKTAEAFF
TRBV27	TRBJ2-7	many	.	TGTGCCAGCAGTTTATCGGGCCACGAGCAGTACTTC	CASSLSGHEQYF
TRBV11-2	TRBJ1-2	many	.	TGTGCCAGCAGCGCCCGACAGGTTAACTATGGCTACACCTTC	CASSARQVNYGYTF
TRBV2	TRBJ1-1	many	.	TGTGCCAGCAGTGGGTTCCAGAGGAACACTGAAGCTTTCTTT	CASSGFQRNTEAFF
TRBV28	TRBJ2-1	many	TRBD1	TGTGCCAGCCACTTCAGGGGGCCCTACAATGAGCAGTTCTTC	CASHFRGPYNEQFF
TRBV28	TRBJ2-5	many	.	TGTGCCAGCAGTTCACAGACCAGCGGATCACTTTGGGATTTACAAGAGACCCAGTACTTC	CASSSQTSGSLWDLQETQYF
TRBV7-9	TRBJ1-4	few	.	TGTGCCAGCAGCTTACGGCCTTTGCTGCCCGAGGAAAAACTGTTTTTT	CASSLRPLLPEEKLFF
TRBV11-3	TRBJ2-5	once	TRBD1	TGTGCCAGCAGCTTACGGCTACAGGGGCAAGAGACCCAGTACTTC	CASSLRLQGQETQYF
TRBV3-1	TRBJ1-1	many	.	TGTGCCAGCAGCCGAGGGGAAACTGAAGCTTTCTTT	CASSRGETEAFF
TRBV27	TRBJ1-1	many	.	TGTGCCAGCAGTTTTTACAGGGCTACTGAAGCTTTCTTT	CASSFYRATEAFF
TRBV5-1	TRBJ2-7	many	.	TGCGCCAGCAGCTTGGAAGCAGGGCTCGTAGCCTACGAGCAGTACTTC	CASSLEAGLVAYEQYF
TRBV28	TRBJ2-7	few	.	TGTGCCAGCGTTGATGCAGAGACCTACGAGCAGTACTTC	CASVDAETYEQYF
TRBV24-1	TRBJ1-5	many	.	TGTGCCACCAGTGAGAACACCTATAGCAATCAGCCCCAGCATTTT	CATSENTYSNQPQHF
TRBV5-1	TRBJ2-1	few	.	TGCGCCAGCAGCTTGGTAGGACAAGAAGTCTACAATGAGCAGTTCTTC	CASSLVGQEVYNEQFF
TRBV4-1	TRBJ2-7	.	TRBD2	TGCGCCAGCAGCCAAACCATTGGCCTGGGACTAGCGGGAGGCCCCAACTACGAGCAGTACTTC	CASSQTIGLGLAGGPNYEQYF
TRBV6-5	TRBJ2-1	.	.	TGTGCCAGCAGTTACTCTGGCGGGCGATTCAGCTCCTACAATGAGCAGTTCTTC	CASSYSGGRFSSYNEQFF
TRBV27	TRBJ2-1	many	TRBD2	TGTGCCAGCAGTTTTAGCGGGAACAATGAGCAGTTCTTC	CASSFSGNNEQFF
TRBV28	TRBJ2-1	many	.	TGTGCCAGCAGTTTTGGCAGCTCCTACAATGAGCAGTTCTTC	CASSFGSSYNEQFF
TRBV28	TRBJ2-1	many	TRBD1	TGTGCCAGCAGTTCACGGGGACAGGGGGCGTGGAATGAGCAGTTCTTC	CASSSRGQGAWNEQFF
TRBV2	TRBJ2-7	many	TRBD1	TGTGCCAGCGGGGTAAGAGTAACAGGGGGCGAGCAGTACTTC	CASGVRVTGGEQYF
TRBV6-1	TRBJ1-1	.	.	TGTGCCAGCAGCCCGGGATCAACCCGGGGTGAAGCTTTCTTT	CASSPGSTRGEAFF
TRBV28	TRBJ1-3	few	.	TGTGCCAGCAGTTTGTTCCGCGCAGGAAACACCATATATTTT	CASSLFRAGNTIYF
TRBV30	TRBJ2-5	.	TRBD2	TGTGCCTGGAGTGTAGCGGCGACTAGCGGGGGACAAGAGACCCAGTACTTC	CAWSVAATSGGQETQYF
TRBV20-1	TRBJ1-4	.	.	TGCAGTGTAAAGGGCCCCCAGGTCCGGGAAAAACTGTTTTTT	CSVKGPQVREKLFF
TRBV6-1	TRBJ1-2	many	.	TGTGCCAGCAGTTCAGGGGTCGGCTATGGCTACACCTTC	CASSSGVGYGYTF
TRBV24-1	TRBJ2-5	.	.	TGTGCCACGGGTGTTAAGGGGGGAAAAGAGACCCAGTACTTC	CATGVKGGKETQYF
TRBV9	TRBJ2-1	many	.	TGTGCCAGCAGCGTAGAGGATCGGTCCTACAATGAGCAGTTCTTC	CASSVEDRSYNEQFF
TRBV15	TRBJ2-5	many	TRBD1	TGTGCCACCAGCAGGGACAGGGCGGAGACCCAGTACTTC	CATSRDRAETQYF
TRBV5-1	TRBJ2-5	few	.	TGCGCCAGCAGCCCGTCGCCGTCTGGGGCAGAGACCCAGTACTTC	CASSPSPSGAETQYF
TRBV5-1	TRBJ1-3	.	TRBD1	TGCGCCAGCGGCTTGACGGGACAGGGCCGAAACACCATATATTTT	CASGLTGQGRNTIYF
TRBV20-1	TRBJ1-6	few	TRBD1	TGCAGTGCTAGAGGGGACAGGGGGAATTCACCCCTCCACTTT	CSARGDRGNSPLHF
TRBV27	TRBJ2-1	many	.	TGTGCCAGCTGCCGGCTGTCTGGCGTGTATGAGCAGTTCTTC	CASCRLSGVYEQFF
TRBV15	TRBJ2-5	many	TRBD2	TGTGCCACCAGCAATATAGCGGGAGAGACCCAGTACTTC	CATSNIAGETQYF
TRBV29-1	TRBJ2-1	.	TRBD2	TGCAGCGCCCTTCGACTAGCGGTCTACAATGAGCAGTTCTTC	CSALRLAVYNEQFF
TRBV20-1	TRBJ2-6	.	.	TGCAGTGCTAGAGGTGGACAGCCTGATAGTGGGGCCAACGTCCTGACTTTC	CSARGGQPDSGANVLTF
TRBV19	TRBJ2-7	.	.	TGTGCCAGTAGTCCCTACGGGGGATCGGGTTACGAGCAGTACTTC	CASSPYGGSGYEQYF
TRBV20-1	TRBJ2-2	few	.	TGCAGTGCCCTCCCCGGGACGGCCACCGGGGAGCTGTTTTTT	CSALPGTATGELFF
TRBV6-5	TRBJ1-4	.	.	TGTGCCAGCAGTTACTCACCAACAGTCACGGCTAATGAAAAACTGTTTTTT	CASSYSPTVTANEKLFF
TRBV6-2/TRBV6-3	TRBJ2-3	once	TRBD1	TGTGCCAGCAGAGACAGGGGATACACAGATACGCAGTATTTT	CASRDRGYTDTQYF
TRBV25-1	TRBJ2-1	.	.	TGTGCCAGCAGTGAATTGACTAGCAATGAGCAGTTCTTC	CASSELTSNEQFF
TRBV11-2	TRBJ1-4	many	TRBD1	TGTGCCAGCAGCTCGGGACAGAGTATTGAAAAACTGTTTTTT	CASSSGQSIEKLFF